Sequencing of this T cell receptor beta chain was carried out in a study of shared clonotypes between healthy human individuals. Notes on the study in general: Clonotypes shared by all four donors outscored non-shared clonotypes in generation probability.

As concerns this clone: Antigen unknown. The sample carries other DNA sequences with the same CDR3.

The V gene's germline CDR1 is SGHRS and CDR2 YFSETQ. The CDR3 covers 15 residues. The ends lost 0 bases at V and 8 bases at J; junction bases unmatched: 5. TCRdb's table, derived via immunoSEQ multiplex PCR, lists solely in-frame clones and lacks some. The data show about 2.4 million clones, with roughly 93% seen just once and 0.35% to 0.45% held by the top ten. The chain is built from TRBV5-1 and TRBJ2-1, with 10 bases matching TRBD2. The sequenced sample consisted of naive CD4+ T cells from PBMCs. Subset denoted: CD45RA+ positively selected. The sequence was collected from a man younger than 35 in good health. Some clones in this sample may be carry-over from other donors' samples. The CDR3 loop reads CASSLGLAGVDEQFF. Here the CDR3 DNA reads TGCGCCAGCAGCTTGGGGCTAGCGGGAGTCGATGAGCAGTTCTTC.